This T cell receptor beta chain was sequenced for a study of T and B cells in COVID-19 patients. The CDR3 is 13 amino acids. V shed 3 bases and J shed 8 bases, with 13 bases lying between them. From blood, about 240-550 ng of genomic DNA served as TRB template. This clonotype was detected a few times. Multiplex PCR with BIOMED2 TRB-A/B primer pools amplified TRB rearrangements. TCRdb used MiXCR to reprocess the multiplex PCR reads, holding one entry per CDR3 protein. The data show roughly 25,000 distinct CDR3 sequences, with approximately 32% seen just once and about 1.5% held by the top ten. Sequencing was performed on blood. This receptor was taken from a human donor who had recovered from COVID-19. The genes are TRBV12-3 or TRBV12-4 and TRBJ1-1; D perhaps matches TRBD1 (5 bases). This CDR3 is CASSFAWGSEAFF. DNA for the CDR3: TGTGCCAGCAGTTTTGCGTGGGGCTCGGAAGCTTTCTTT.